This is a list of T cell receptor beta chains from one sample in a study of blood T cells in healthy people across ages. In TCRdb, the 5' RACE reads were re-called with MiXCR into one record per CDR3 protein. Seen here are 750,000 to 950,000 distinct CDR3 sequences, almost 30% observed once, and the top ten hold 10%. The sample also formed part of further work on T cells of mothers and their children.

Sequenced sample: blood. These TCRs come from a middle-aged woman in good health. The CDR3 runs from the conserved cysteine through the conserved F or W. A D gene is named only where the DNA matches it firmly. Some rows have no size entry. The others give once, few or many, or a class for an expanded clone.

v_gene	d_gene	j_gene	abundance	CDR3aa	CDR3nt
TRBV29-1	.	TRBJ2-1	.	CSVELTAYNEQFF	TGCAGCGTTGAATTGACAGCTTACAATGAGCAGTTCTTC
TRBV13	TRBD2	TRBJ2-7	few	CASSLSSSGGFYEQYF	TGTGCCAGCAGCTTATCCTCCAGCGGGGGGTTTTACGAGCAGTACTTC
TRBV27	TRBD1	TRBJ2-6	many	CASSLGTGGGSGANVLTF	TGTGCCAGCAGTTTAGGGACAGGGGGGGGCTCTGGGGCCAACGTCCTGACTTTC
TRBV12-3/TRBV12-4	TRBD2	TRBJ2-1	many	CASSLVSGDNEQFF	TGTGCCAGCAGTTTAGTTAGCGGGGACAATGAGCAGTTCTTC
TRBV2	TRBD2	TRBJ2-1	many	CASTSSGGSRNEQFF	TGTGCCAGCACCTCCAGCGGGGGGAGTAGGAATGAGCAGTTCTTC
TRBV29-1	.	TRBJ2-7	many	CSVGDDYEQYF	TGCAGCGTTGGAGACGACTACGAGCAGTACTTC
TRBV11-2	TRBD1	TRBJ2-7	many	CASSLGQGEVYEQYF	TGTGCCAGCAGCTTAGGACAGGGAGAGGTCTACGAGCAGTACTTC
TRBV30	.	TRBJ1-5	.	CAWRKQGNQPQHF	TGTGCCTGGAGAAAACAGGGCAATCAGCCCCAGCATTTT
TRBV28	.	TRBJ2-1	many	CASSQGGTYNEQFF	TGTGCCAGCAGTCAGGGGGGGACCTACAATGAGCAGTTCTTC
TRBV20-1	.	TRBJ2-7	many	CSARGGAVLYEQYF	TGCAGTGCTAGGGGGGGGGCGGTTCTCTACGAGCAGTACTTC
TRBV4-1	.	TRBJ2-7	many	CASSQGSGTISYEQYF	TGCGCCAGCAGCCAAGGATCAGGAACGATCTCCTACGAGCAGTACTTC
TRBV7-8	.	TRBJ2-1	.	CASSYDSAYEQFF	TGTGCCAGCAGCTACGATAGTGCCTACGAGCAGTTCTTC
TRBV2	.	TRBJ2-5	.	CTSSESGGETQYF	TGTACCAGCAGTGAAAGTGGGGGAGAGACCCAGTACTTC
TRBV20-1	TRBD1	TRBJ1-4	.	CSARGDRNEKLFF	TGCAGTGCTAGGGGGGACAGAAATGAAAAACTGTTTTTT
TRBV11-2	TRBD1	TRBJ2-1	.	CASSLDRRQGEQFF	TGTGCCAGCAGCTTAGATAGAAGACAGGGAGAGCAGTTCTTC
TRBV6-5	.	TRBJ1-4	once	CASKTGGSNEKLCF	TGTGCCAGCAAAACGGGGGGCTCTAATGAAAAACTGTGTTTT
TRBV27	TRBD1	TRBJ1-5	.	CASNPGQGVYSNQPQHF	TGTGCCAGCAACCCCGGACAGGGGGTTTATAGCAATCAGCCCCAGCATTTT
TRBV27	.	TRBJ1-1	.	CAALSSFPMNTEAFF	TGTGCCGCGCTGTCCTCCTTTCCCATGAACACTGAAGCTTTCTTT
TRBV12-3/TRBV12-4	.	TRBJ1-1	.	CASTRGQNTEAFF	TGTGCCAGCACCCGGGGCCAGAACACTGAAGCTTTCTTT